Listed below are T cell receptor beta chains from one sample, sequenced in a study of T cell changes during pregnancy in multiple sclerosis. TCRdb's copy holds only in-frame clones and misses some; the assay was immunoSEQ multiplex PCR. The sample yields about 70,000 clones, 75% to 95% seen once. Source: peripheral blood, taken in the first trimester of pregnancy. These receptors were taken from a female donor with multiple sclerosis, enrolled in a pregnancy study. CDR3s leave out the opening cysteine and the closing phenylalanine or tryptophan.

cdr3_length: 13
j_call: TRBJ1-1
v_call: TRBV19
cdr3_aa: ASSTRTGVSTEAF

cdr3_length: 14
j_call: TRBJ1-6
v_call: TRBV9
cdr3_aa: ASSVGAGHYNSPLH

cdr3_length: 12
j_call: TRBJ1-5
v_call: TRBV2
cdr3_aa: ASSGGFGNQPQH

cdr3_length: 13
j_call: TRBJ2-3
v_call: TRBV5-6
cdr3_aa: ASSFDRGVADTQY

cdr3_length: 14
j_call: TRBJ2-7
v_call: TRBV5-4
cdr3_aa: ASSTPDRGLSYEQY

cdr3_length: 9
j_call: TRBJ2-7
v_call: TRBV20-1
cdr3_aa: SAAQTYEQY

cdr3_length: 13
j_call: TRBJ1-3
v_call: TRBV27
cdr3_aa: ASSLSTVPGNTIY

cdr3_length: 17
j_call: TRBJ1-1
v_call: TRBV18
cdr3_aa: ASSPLTGRKLGVNTEAF

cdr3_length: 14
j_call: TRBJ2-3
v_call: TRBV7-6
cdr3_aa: ASSLVAGGGTDTQY

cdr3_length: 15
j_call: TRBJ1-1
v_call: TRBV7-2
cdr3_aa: ASRETGGFYMNTEAF

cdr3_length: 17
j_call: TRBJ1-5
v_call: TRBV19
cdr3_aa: ASSILPGTGLGPGQPQH

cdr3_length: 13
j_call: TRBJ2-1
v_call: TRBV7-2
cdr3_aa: ASSLATGVYNEQF

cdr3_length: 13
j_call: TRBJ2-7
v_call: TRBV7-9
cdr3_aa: ASSLVGWGGSEQY

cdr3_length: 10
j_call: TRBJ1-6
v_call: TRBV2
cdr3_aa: ASSTGGSPLH

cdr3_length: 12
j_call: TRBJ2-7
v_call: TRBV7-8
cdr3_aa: ASSLERGSYEQY

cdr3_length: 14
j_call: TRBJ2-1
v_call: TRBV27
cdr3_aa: ASSFLELAGRDEQF

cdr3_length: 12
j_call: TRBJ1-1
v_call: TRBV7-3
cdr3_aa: ASSSQGPGTEAF

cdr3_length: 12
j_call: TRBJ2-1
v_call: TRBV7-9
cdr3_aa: ASSLQGVGNEQF

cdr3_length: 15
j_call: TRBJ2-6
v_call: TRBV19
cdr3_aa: ASSTTGGPFGANVLT

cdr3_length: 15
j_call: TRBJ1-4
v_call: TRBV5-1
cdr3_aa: ASSLGPPDRGHEKLF

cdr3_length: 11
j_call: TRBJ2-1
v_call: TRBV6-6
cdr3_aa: ASRASGGVEQF

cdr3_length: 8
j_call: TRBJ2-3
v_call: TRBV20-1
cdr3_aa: SASEDTQY

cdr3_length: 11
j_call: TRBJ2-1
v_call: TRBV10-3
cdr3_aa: AIGGSGRDEQF

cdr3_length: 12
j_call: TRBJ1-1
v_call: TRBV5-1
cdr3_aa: ASSLRQGNTEAF

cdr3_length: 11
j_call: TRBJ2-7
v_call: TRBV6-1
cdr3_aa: ASRVRLPYEQY

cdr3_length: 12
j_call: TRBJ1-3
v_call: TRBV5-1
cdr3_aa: ASSFDISGNTIY

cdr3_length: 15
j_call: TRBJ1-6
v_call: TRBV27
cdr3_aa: ASRSAGQGFYNSPLH

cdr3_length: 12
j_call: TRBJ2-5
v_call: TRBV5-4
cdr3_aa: ASSLWATQETQY

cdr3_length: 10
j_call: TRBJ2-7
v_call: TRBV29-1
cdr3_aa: SGLAGPYEQY

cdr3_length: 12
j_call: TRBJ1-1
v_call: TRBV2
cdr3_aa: ASTSAGKNTEAF

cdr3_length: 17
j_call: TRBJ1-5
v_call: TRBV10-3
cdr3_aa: AISPDPPSPRGGGVPQH

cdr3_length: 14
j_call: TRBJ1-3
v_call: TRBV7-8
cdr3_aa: ASSSGDYFSGNTIY

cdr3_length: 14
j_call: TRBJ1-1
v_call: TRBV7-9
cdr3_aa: ASRDPRGGLGTEAF

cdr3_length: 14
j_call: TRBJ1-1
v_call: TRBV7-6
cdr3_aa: ASSPRAGAASREAF

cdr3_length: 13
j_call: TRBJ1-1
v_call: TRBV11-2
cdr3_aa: ASSDRQGANTEAF